This T cell receptor (beta chain) was documented in a study of CD8 T cells in ankylosing spondylitis. This clonotype was counted many times. TCRdb re-called the 5' RACE reads with MiXCR, one entry per CDR3 protein. The sample shows more than 25,000 distinct CDR3 sequences, about 5.6% of them seen only once. The sequence came from a female donor with ankylosing spondylitis or in good health (not recorded which). Source material: blood, either unsorted or a sorted T cell fraction (not recorded which).

The CDR3 loop is CASSVDRDRAYPLHF. For the CDR3, the DNA is TGTGCCAGCAGCGTAGACCGGGACAGGGCGTATCCCCTCCACTTT. The chain joins TRBV9 to TRBJ1-6; 9 bases map to TRBD1. CDR1 is SGDLS, CDR2 YYNGEE, per germline. CDR3 length: 15 amino acids. V dropped 0 bases and J dropped 13; count of bases not matched to a gene: 8. The variable domain in full, completed from reference TRBV9 and TRBJ1-6, reads DSGVTQTPKHLITATGQRVTLRCSPRSGDLSVYWYQQSLDQGLQFLIQYYNGEERAKGNILERFSAQQFPDLHSELNLSSLELGDSALYFCASSVDRDRAYPLHFGNGTRLTVT.